This T cell receptor (beta chain) was obtained from a study of technical replicates of blood from several donors. The repertoire was sequenced with immunoSEQ multiplex PCR; TCRdb's copy has only in-frame clones and lacks some. Of 75,000 to 100,000 clones listed, 94% are singletons. From germline, CDR1 is SEHNR and CDR2 FQNEAQ (reference sequence). The ends lost 11 bases at V and 3 bases at J; junction bases unmatched: 12. The CDR3 runs to 15 residues. The TCR originated in a human donor in good health. The chain has TRBV7-9 and TRBJ2-7; 11 bases line up with TRBD2. Material: T cells isolated from PBMCs. The CDR3 spells CAETRTSGRIYEQYF. The CDR3 DNA reads TGTGCCGAGACTCGCACTAGCGGGAGAATCTACGAGCAGTACTTC.